This T cell receptor beta chain was sequenced in a study of CD8+CD57+ T cells in acquired aplastic anemia. Study background: Mean DNA quantity obtained from sorted CD4+ and CD8+ cells was about 3 ug. General study findings and limits: Patients and controls were found to share 25 to 35 CD8+ CDR3 sequences.

Many counts were recorded for this clonotype. Antigen unknown. Genomic DNA, the template, was used for profiling of the TCR beta VDJ and CDR3. In TCRdb, the reads were re-called with MiXCR into one record per CDR3 protein. This sample has 300,000 or so distinct CDR3 sequences, with around 60% found just once. The CDR3 runs 19 residues. Deletions cut 6 bases from V and 4 bases from J, with 30 bases between. Germline V gene data show CDR1 as SGHTA and CDR2 as FQGTGA. This receptor was taken from a human donor with severe aplastic anemia or a healthy control (not recorded which). This chain links TRBV7-3 with TRBJ1-2; D not certain. Sequencing was done on a sample of sorted CD4+, CD8+, or CD8+CD57+ T cells (not recorded which) from PBMCs. The chain's CDR3 is CASSSTLTFPGGRPYGYTF. For the CDR3, the DNA is TGTGCCAGCAGTTCGACACTTACTTTTCCGGGAGGGCGCCCCTATGGCTACACCTTC.